This T cell receptor (beta chain) was sequenced for a study of vaccination and CD4 T cells after COVID-19. The germline V gene has CDR1 GTSNPN and CDR2 SVGIG (reference sequence). The CDR3 has 15 residues. V shed 2 bases, J shed 0 bases, and the junction held 7 bases outside the gene matches. Concerning this clonotype itself: Its specificity is not known.

Treatment of the sample: roughly ten-day PBMC culture with coronavirus spike peptide pools or control peptides (ViraFEST assay). Using peptide pools, antigen-specific T cells were expanded in ViraFEST before TCRs were sequenced. Whole-study results and caveats: Median numbers of SARS-CoV-2-reactive clonotypes increased from 21 to 38 (not a significant change).

The Oncomine TCR Beta short-read assay was what sequenced the DNA obtained from cultured CD4+ T cells. In TCRdb, the PCR reads were re-called with MiXCR into one record per CDR3 protein. The sample carries more than 10,000 distinct CDR3 sequences, roughly 45% recorded once. The gene calls are TRBV30 and TRBJ2-7, with 7 bases fitting TRBD1. The receptor comes from a human donor who had recovered from COVID-19. This sample comprised CD4+ T cells from blood, cultured in vitro, obtained after SARS-CoV-2 vaccination. The CDR3 nucleotides are TGTGCCTGGAGTACCGGGACAGATAGCTCCTACGAGCAGTACTTC. It codes for CAWSTGTDSSYEQYF.